The T cell receptor (beta chain) under discussion was sequenced for a study of PD-1 blockade in classical Hodgkin lymphoma. Libraries were prepared by immunoSEQ multiplex PCR; TCRdb keeps only in-frame clonotypes and omits some of them. The sample has 20,000 to 30,000 clones; 70% to 80% are singletons. This CDR3 region has 16 residues. The junction had 1 base not matched to a gene; V was cut back by 2 bases and J by 1 base. Per germline, CDR1 LNHDA and CDR2 SQIVND (reference sequence). Each patient experienced a relapse that followed autologous stem cell transplantation, and brentuximab vedotin exposure varied.

This sequence originates from a human donor with classical Hodgkin lymphoma. Sequenced here: peripheral blood mononuclear cells (PBMCs), sampled at baseline. The rearrangement links TRBV19 to TRBJ1-5, with 11 positions matching TRBD1. The CDR3 spells CASSIWTGGSNQPQHF. CDR3 nucleotide sequence: TGTGCCAGTAGTATATGGACAGGGGGCAGCAATCAGCCCCAGCATTTT.